This paragraph covers one T cell receptor beta chain sequence. Its antigen is unidentified. CDR1 and CDR2 (germline): SGHTA, FQGTGA. Trimming took 0 bases from V and 4 from J; bases not matched to a gene: 7. The CDR3 spans 17 residues. These data come from a study of T cells in localized non-small cell lung cancer. Findings and caveats of the study: It was uninvolved adjacent lung that showed the highest T cell clonality, exceeding tumor.

The protocol was immunoSEQ multiplex PCR, while the TCRdb copy is restricted to in-frame clones and leaves out a portion. The table records about 41,000 clones, 88% of them present only once. V gene TRBV7-3 combines with J gene TRBJ2-2; 8 nucleotides line up with TRBD2. This receptor was taken from a female donor of 60 years or more with stage I squamous cell lung carcinoma. This material consisted of peripheral blood, taken before any cancer treatment. The CDR3 sequence is CASSLTSGTGSTGELFF. CDR3 bases: TGTGCCAGCAGCTTAACTAGCGGGACGGGGTCCACCGGGGAGCTGTTTTTT.